The subject of this entry is one TCR beta chain. Antigen: not known. The sample originates from a study of cytomegalovirus exposure and HLA in healthy donors. The wider study: Earlier findings included about 120 million unique TCR beta sequences obtained from roughly 200 million T cells.

The CDR3 has 15 residues. Germline loops: CDR1 LNHDA, CDR2 SQIVND (reference sequence). With 7 bases clipped from V and 2 bases from J, the junction kept 11 bases outside the gene matches. Overall study results and limits: Per published accounts, TCR beta sequences correctly predicted the HLA-A and HLA-B alleles of most subjects. Previous analysis showed most TCR beta V segments were productive about 90% or about 30% of the time. Some TCR beta chains (roughly 160 of them) were listed as cytomegalovirus-associated.

The PCR had 60 Vbeta and 13 Jbeta primers. The method was immunoSEQ multiplex PCR; TCRdb's version includes in-frame clones alone and lacks a portion of them. The sample shows more than 85,000 clones, about 79% of them seen only once. This sequence was found in a female donor in good health and CMV-seropositive. Specimen: PBMCs. The chain uses TRBV19 and TRBJ2-7, with TRBD1 identical over 7 bases. CDR3 in DNA: TGTGCCAGTACTCCTGGGACAGCTCCCCCCTACGAGCAGTACTTC. Protein: CASTPGTAPPYEQYF.